The clone carrying this T cell receptor beta chain showed up just once. Germline V gene data show CDR1 as LNHDA and CDR2 as SQIVND (reference sequence). This CDR3 is built from 14 residues. Trimming shortened V by 2 bases and J by 7 bases, and 11 bases separated the two germline ends. Followed over time, Seattle patients had been enrolled while infection was active. This entry is derived from a study of blood T cell repertoires in COVID-19. Study-level information: Italy, Spain and the United States were the sources of the convalescent and acute COVID-19 samples. Sample material is recorded as cDNA or gDNA derived from T cells, B-cell-depleted T cells, or PBMCs.

In the authors' methods: Amplification with reference gene primers provided the estimates of nucleated cell counts. TCRdb's table, derived via immunoSEQ multiplex PCR, lists solely in-frame clones and lacks some. The DNA gave D and trimming, while V, J and clone size come from that table. The sample consists of over 150,000 clones, approximately 85% of them appearing once. What was sequenced was peripheral blood. The rearrangement joins TRBV19 to TRBJ1-4, with a weak D call TRBD1 (5 bases). This TCR derives from a woman aged 60-75 years with COVID-19, enrolled during active disease. CDR3 sequence reads: CASSISGASEKLFF. In nucleotides, the CDR3 is TGTGCCAGTAGTATAAGTGGGGCAAGTGAAAAACTGTTTTTT. The whole variable domain, filled in from reference TRBV19 and TRBJ1-4, reads DGGITQSPKYLFRKEGQNVTLSCEQNLNHDAMYWYRQDPGQGLRLIYYSQIVNDFQKGDIAEGYSVSREKKESFPLTVTSAQKNPTAFYLCASSISGASEKLFFGSGTQLSVL.